By sample share, the clone carrying this T cell receptor (beta chain) is medium-sized. The antigen is undetermined. TRBV12-4/TRBJ1-2 clonotypes were amplified with adaptor-ligated barcode primers. TCRdb recomputed calls from the multiplex PCR reads with MiXCR, one row per CDR3 protein. The data show 1,300 or so distinct CDR3 sequences, under 25% seen once. The memory fraction was CD4+CD45RO+CD25- cells. The CDR3 extends over 13 amino acids. Trimming cost V 10 bases and J 5 bases, with 17 bases left between them. Study findings and constraints: In terms of TCR gene usage, tumor memory CD4+ T cells clustered together with blood and lymph node memory CD4+ cells, as well as with lymph node naive CD4+ cells. About an eighth of tumor Treg sequences matched naive CD4+ cells.

The chain carries TRBV12-3 or TRBV12-4 and TRBJ1-2; D is undetermined. Sequenced sample: memory CD4+ T cells sorted from blood. Subset noted: memory CD4+ T cells, CD4+CD45RO+CD25-. The source is a female donor with breast cancer. CDR3 coding DNA: TGTGCCACCACATGGGGAGAACCATATGGCTACACCTTC. This encodes CATTWGEPYGYTF.